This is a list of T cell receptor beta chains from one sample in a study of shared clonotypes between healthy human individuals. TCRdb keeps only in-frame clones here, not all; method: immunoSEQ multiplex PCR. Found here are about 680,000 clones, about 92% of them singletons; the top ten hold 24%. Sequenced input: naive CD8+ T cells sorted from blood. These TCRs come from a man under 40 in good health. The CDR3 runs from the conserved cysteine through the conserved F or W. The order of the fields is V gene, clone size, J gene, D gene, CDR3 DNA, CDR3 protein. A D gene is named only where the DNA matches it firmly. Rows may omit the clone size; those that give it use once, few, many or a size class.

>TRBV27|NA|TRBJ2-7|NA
TGTGCCAGCAGTTCCGTAAGCTCCTACGAGCAGTACTTC
CASSSVSSYEQYF
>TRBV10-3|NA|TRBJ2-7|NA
TGTGCCATCAGTGAAGAGGGGCGGGACGAGCAGTACTTC
CAISEEGRDEQYF
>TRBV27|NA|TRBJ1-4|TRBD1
TGTGCCAGCAGTTTCCGCCGAGGGACAGGTAATGAAAAACTGTTTTTT
CASSFRRGTGNEKLFF
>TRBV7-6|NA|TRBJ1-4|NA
TGTGCCAGCAGCTTAATAGGTGAAAAACTGTTTTTT
CASSLIGEKLFF
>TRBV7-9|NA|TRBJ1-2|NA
TGTGCCAGCAGCCCTCCACAGGGAGACTATGGCTACACCTTC
CASSPPQGDYGYTF
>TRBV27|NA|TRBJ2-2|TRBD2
TGTGCCAGCAGTCCGACTGGACTAGCGGGAGGTGGTGGGGAGCTGTTTTTT
CASSPTGLAGGGGELFF
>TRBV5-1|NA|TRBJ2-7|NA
TGCGCCAGCAGCGTCGACTTCCCTGGGGTCTACGAGCAGTACTTC
CASSVDFPGVYEQYF
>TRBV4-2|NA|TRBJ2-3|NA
TGTGCCAGCAGCCAAGATGCGCGCTCCCTAGGTGATTCGCAGTATTTT
CASSQDARSLGDSQYF
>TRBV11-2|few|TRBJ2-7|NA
TGTGCCAGCAGCCACATCAGGTACGAGCAGTACTTC
CASSHIRYEQYF
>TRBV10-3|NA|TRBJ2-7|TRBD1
TGTGCCACCACGGGCAGACAGGGAACCTACGAGCAGTACTTC
CATTGRQGTYEQYF
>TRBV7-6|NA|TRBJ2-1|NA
TGTGCCAGCAGCAGGGGGGTCGGGGCGAACAATGAGCAGTTCTTC
CASSRGVGANNEQFF
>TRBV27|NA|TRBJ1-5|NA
TGTGCCAGCAGTTTCAGTGGCCCGACCCCTCGCCAGCCCCAGCATTTT
CASSFSGPTPRQPQHF
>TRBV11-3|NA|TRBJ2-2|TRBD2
TGTGCCAGCAGCTTTATCGCGGGAGCGTACACCGGGGAGCTGTTTTTT
CASSFIAGAYTGELFF
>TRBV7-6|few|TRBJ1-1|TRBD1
TGTGCCAGCAGCTTAGCGCAGGGGGACACTGAAGCTTTCTTT
CASSLAQGDTEAFF
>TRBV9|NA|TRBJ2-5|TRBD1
TGTGCCAGCAGCGCTACCGGGACAGAGCAAGAGACCCAGTACTTC
CASSATGTEQETQYF
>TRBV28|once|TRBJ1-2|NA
TGTGCCAGCAGTCTCCGGACGGGGCGCCGTTCCTATGGCTACACCTTC
CASSLRTGRRSYGYTF
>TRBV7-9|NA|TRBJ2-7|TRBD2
TGTGCCAGCACGAGGGAGGGGTCCCGCTCCTACGAGCAGTACTTC
CASTREGSRSYEQYF
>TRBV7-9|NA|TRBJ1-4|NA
TGTGCCAGCAGCCCCGACCCTGAAAAACTGTTTTTT
CASSPDPEKLFF
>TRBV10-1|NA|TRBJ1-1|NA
TGCGCCAGCAGTGAACTGGGAGGCACTGAAGCTTTCTTT
CASSELGGTEAFF
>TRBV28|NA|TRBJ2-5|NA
TGTGCCAGCAGTGTACGGGGGTACCAAGAGACCCAGTACTTC
CASSVRGYQETQYF
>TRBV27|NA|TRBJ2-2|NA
TGTGCCAGCAGTTTAGGCGCGCCCACCGGGGAGCTGTTTTTT
CASSLGAPTGELFF
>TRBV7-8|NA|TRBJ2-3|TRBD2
TGTGCCAGCAGCTTATCCTCGGCTGGGCTAGCGGGAGGGGATACGCAGTATTTT
CASSLSSAGLAGGDTQYF
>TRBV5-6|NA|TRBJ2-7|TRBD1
TGTGCCAGCAGCTCGGACAGGCTCGAGCAGTACTTC
CASSSDRLEQYF
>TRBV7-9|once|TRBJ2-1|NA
TGTGCCAGCAGCTTTGAAGTGGGGGAAACCTACAATGAGCAGTTCTTC
CASSFEVGETYNEQFF
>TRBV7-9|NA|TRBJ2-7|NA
TGTGCCAGCAGCCAACCGGGCCGACCGAGTTGCTTC
CASSQPGRPSCF
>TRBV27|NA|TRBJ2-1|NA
TGTGCCAGCAAAAACCTACTAGGATTCTATGAGCAGTTCTTC
CASKNLLGFYEQFF
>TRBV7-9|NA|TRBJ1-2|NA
TGTGCCAGCAGCCCGACTGCAGTGCAGGATGGCTACACCTTC
CASSPTAVQDGYTF
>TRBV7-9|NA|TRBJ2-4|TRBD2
TGTGCCAGCAGCTCTGGACTAGCGGGAGGGCCGGACATTCAGTACTTC
CASSSGLAGGPDIQYF
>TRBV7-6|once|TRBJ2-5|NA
TGTGCCAGCAGCTTAGGTGGAGGAGAGACCCAGTACTTC
CASSLGGGETQYF
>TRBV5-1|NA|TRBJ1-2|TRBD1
TGCGCCAGCAGTTCCGGGGACAGGGGATATGGCTACACCTTC
CASSSGDRGYGYTF
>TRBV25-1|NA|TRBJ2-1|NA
TGTGCCACCCGGACTACTTTTCGCAATGAGCAGTTCTTC
CATRTTFRNEQFF
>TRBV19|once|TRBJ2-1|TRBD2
TGTGCCACCCTAGCGGGAGGGCCCTACAATGAGCAGTTCTTC
CATLAGGPYNEQFF
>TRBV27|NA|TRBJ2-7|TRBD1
TGTGCCAGCAGTAAGCCCCGCTCACAGGGGGCGGTATACGAGCAGTACTTC
CASSKPRSQGAVYEQYF
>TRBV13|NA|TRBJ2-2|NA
TGTGCCAGCAGCTTCTATACCGGGGAGCTGTTTTTT
CASSFYTGELFF
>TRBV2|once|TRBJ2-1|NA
TGTGCCAGCAGACCAACTAGATTCCAGCAGTTCTTC
CASRPTRFQQFF
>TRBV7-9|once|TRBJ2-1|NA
TGTGCCAGCAGCCCCCGGAGACAAAGCTCCTACAATGAGCAGTTCTTC
CASSPRRQSSYNEQFF
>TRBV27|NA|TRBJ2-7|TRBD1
TGTGCCAGTTCGATAGGGACAGGGGTCCACGAGCAGTACTTC
CASSIGTGVHEQYF
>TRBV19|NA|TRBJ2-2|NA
TGTGCCAGTAGTATAGAGACTGGGAAGGGGTTCACCGGGGAGCTGTTTTTT
CASSIETGKGFTGELFF
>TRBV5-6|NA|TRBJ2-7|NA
TGTGCCAGCAGCCGAGGGAGGATGAGCTACGAGCAGTACTTC
CASSRGRMSYEQYF
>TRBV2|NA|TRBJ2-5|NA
TGTGCCAGCAGAGTCGCAGCACCCGAGACCCAGTACTTC
CASRVAAPETQYF
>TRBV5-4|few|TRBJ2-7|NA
TGTGCCAGCAGCTCAGGGGACGAAGTCGAGCAGTACTTC
CASSSGDEVEQYF
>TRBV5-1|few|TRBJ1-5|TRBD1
TGCGCCAGCAGGGGGGACAGGGATCAGCCCCAGCATTTT
CASRGDRDQPQHF
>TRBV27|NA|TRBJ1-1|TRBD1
TGTGCCAGCAGTGGTTCAGGGGGCGTTGATACTGAAGCTTTCTTT
CASSGSGGVDTEAFF
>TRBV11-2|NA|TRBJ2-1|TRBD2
TGTGCCAGCTTGCGGGGGGCCCATGAGCAGTTCTTC
CASLRGAHEQFF
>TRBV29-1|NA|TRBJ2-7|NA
TGCAGCGTCGTCTCCGGTCAAAGTGGGCACGAGCAGTACTTC
CSVVSGQSGHEQYF
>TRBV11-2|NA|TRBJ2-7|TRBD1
TGTGCCAGCAGCTTTACAGGGGACATTTACGAGCAGTACTTC
CASSFTGDIYEQYF
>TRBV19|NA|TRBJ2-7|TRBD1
TGTGCCAGTAGTATAGGGACAGGCTTCTCCTACGAGCAGTACTTC
CASSIGTGFSYEQYF
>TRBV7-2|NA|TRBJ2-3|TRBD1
TGTGCCAGCAGCCAAACCACTGGACAGGGGGCTAGGGGAGATACGCAGTATTTT
CASSQTTGQGARGDTQYF
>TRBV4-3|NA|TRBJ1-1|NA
TGCGCCAGCAGCCAAGACCGCGGGGTGAACACTGAAGCTTTCTTT
CASSQDRGVNTEAFF
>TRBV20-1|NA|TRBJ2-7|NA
TGCAGTGCTAGAGATTCTTTCGAGCAGTACTTC
CSARDSFEQYF
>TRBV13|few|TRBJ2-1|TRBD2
TGTGCCAGCAGCTTACCTAGCGGGGAGATTCAGAATGAGCAGTTCTTC
CASSLPSGEIQNEQFF
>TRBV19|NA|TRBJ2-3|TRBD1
TGTGCCAGTAGTATGACAGGGATGCAAGCAGATACGCAGTATTTT
CASSMTGMQADTQYF